Given below is one TCR beta chain in context. Primers used in a second PCR of roughly 7 to 12 cycles were a sample-barcoded 5' primer and a J-beta primer mix. Each cDNA molecule, via a template-switch adaptor with 12 random nucleotides, was tagged. TCRdb recomputed calls from the 5' RACE reads with MiXCR, one row per CDR3 protein. The repertoire holds hundreds of thousands of distinct CDR3 sequences, roughly 20% seen once, with 3.5% to 4% in the top ten. These data come from a study of blood T cells in healthy people across ages. There are 15 residues in the CDR3. The ends were cut back, 6 bases at V and 0 bases at J, with 13 bases in the middle. Healthy Caucasians from Russia aged roughly 6 to 90 served as donors. Total RNA, at least 6 micrograms per sample, was extracted from PBMCs.

This receptor was obtained from a man between 65 and 85 years old in good health. Sequenced material: blood. The chain couples TRBV12-3 or TRBV12-4 to TRBJ2-3; no firm D call. This chain's CDR3 is CASRLSRLSTDTQYF. Written as DNA, the CDR3 is TGTGCCAGCAGGCTCAGTAGACTGAGCACAGATACGCAGTATTTT.